A single sample gave rise to the 31 T cell receptor beta chains below, sequenced in a study of blood T cell repertoires in COVID-19. The assay was immunoSEQ multiplex PCR, and TCRdb's table has in-frame clones only and misses some. The sample carries 64,000 or so clones, around 73% recorded once. Specimen: peripheral blood. All receptors come from a man older than 75 with acute or convalescent COVID-19.

J is TRBJ1-2 and V is TRBV5-1, with 8 bases that match TRBD1. V lost 3 bases and J lost 6; bases outside the gene matches: 13. Germline CDR1 and CDR2: SGHRS and YFSETQ. This CDR3 comprises 16 residues. The DNA of the CDR3 is TGCGCCAGCAGCTCGTTACCCTCATCGACAGGGGATGGCTACACCTTC. As protein: CASSSLPSSTGDGYTF.

The rearrangement joins TRBV2 to TRBJ1-6; D unclear. The CDR3 is 13 residues long. Germline V lookup: CDR1 SNHLY, CDR2 FYNNEI. The V end was cut by 3 bases, the J end by 5 bases, with 5 bases between. The CDR3 protein is CASSEGHNSPLHF. As DNA, the CDR3 is TGTGCCAGCAGTGAGGGCCATAATTCACCCCTCCACTTT.

The CDR3 here is CSVLQRNTEAFF. The CDR3 DNA reads TGCAGCGTCTTACAGAGGAACACTGAAGCTTTCTTT. The chain employs TRBV29-1 and TRBJ1-1; D remains unclear. V dropped 6 bases and J dropped 1 base, with 9 bases sitting between them. From germline, CDR1 is SQVTM and CDR2 ANQGSEA. The CDR3 totals 12 residues.

The chain couples TRBV15 to TRBJ2-3; 9 bases fit TRBD1. Germline V gene lookup returns CDR1 LNHNV and CDR2 YYDKDF (reference sequence). The CDR3 extends over 15 amino acids. V lost 1 base to trimming and J lost 4 bases; unmatched junction nucleotides: 3. In DNA, the CDR3 is TGTGCCACCAGCAGAGGAACAGGGGGCCCAGATACGCAGTATTTT. Translating gives CATSRGTGGPDTQYF.

The rearrangement links TRBV5-6 to TRBJ1-2; TRBD1 matches 9 bases. V was pared by 5 bases and J by 4 bases, with 3 bases of the junction left unmatched. The length of the CDR3 is 13 residues. Germline V gene sequence: CDR1 SGHDT, CDR2 YYEEEE. This CDR3 is CASSRDRAYGYTF. The CDR3 region has the DNA TGTGCCAGCAGTCGGGACAGGGCCTATGGCTACACCTTC.

DNA of the CDR3: TGTGCCAGCAGCTTACGTAGCGGGAGCCCCACCGGGGAGCTGTTTTTT. Translating gives CASSLRSGSPTGELFF. This sequence joins TRBV11-3 and TRBJ2-2; 9 nucleotides match TRBD2. Germline CDR1 reads SGHNT; CDR2 reads YENEEA. The CDR3 contains 16 residues. The V gene end was trimmed by 2 bases and the J gene end by 4 bases; junction bases not matched to a gene: 5. Together with reference TRBV11-3 and TRBJ2-2, the CDR3 gives the full variable domain: EAGVVQSPRYKIIEKKQPVAFWCNPISGHNTLYWYLQNLGQGPELLIRYENEEAVDDSQLPKDRFSAERLKGVDSTLKIQPAELGDSAVYLCASSLRSGSPTGELFFGEGSRLTVL.

This clone is labeled as medium-sized. This chain uses TRBV6-2 or TRBV6-3 with TRBJ2-7, with D maybe TRBD2 (6 bases). Germline loops: CDR1 MNHEY, CDR2 SVGEGT. Trimming removed 4 bases at V and 3 bases at J, with 10 bases between. The CDR3 contains 13 residues. CDR3 nucleotide sequence: TGTGCCAGCAGTTGGGGACTGATCTACGAGCAGTACTTC. It specifies CASSWGLIYEQYF.

This clone has a single count. CDR3 bases: TGTGCCAGTACAAGCGGATACTCTTCAATGGACGAAGCTTTCTTT. Its protein is CASTSGYSSMDEAFF. The chain has TRBV19 and TRBJ1-1; D ambiguous. V lost 7 bases and J lost 8, with 23 bases in between. The CDR3 has 15 amino acids. The germline V gene encodes CDR1 LNHDA and CDR2 SQIVND (reference sequence).

The chain combines TRBV7-3 with TRBJ2-1, with D possibly matching TRBD2 (5 bases). Germline CDR1 is SGHTA and CDR2 is FQGTGA. This CDR3 spans 12 amino acids. V was pared by 0 bases and J by 8 bases, with 5 bases between. The CDR3 is CASSLTGDEQFF. DNA of the CDR3: TGTGCCAGCAGCTTAACCGGGGATGAGCAGTTCTTC.

The rearrangement links TRBV4-1 to TRBJ1-2; D uncertain. CDR3 length equals 15 residues. V lost 1 base, J lost 0 bases, and 9 bases lay in between. Germline V gives CDR1 MGHRA, CDR2 YSYEKL. The CDR3 bases are TGCGCCAGCAGCCAAGCACCTCCAGCTAACTATGGCTACACCTTC. This gives the protein CASSQAPPANYGYTF.

The rearrangement joins TRBV6-5 to TRBJ1-1, with D hard to call. V was cut by 10 bases and J by 0 bases, with 12 bases left in between. The CDR3 is made up of 13 amino acids. Germline values: CDR1 MNHEY, CDR2 SVGAGI. The CDR3: CATRPELNTEAFF. CDR3 nucleotides: TGTGCCACAAGGCCGGAGCTGAACACTGAAGCTTTCTTT.

The V and J genes are TRBV5-1 and TRBJ2-3; 10 bases match TRBD2. J gave up 6 bases and V 4 bases, and 14 bases lay outside the gene matches. Germline loops: CDR1 SGHRS, CDR2 YFSETQ. This CDR3 has 17 amino acids. The CDR3 DNA reads as TGCGCCAGCAGCCATGGCCCACAGAGCGGGGGGGCGGATACGCAGTATTTT. This encodes CASSHGPQSGGADTQYF.

The V and J genes are TRBV28 and TRBJ2-1; 8 bases agree with TRBD2. Trimming took 6 bases from V and 10 from J; bases not matched to a gene: 11. CDR3 size: 14 residues. CDR1 is MDHEN and CDR2 is SYDVKM in the germline V gene. CDR3: CASSQTSVTREQFF. The CDR3 DNA sequence: TGTGCCAGCAGCCAGACTAGCGTCACACGGGAGCAGTTCTTC.

The chain carries TRBV28 and TRBJ1-1; D possibly corresponds to TRBD1 (5 bases). V gave up 2 bases and J gave up 5 bases, with 12 bases separating them. CDR1 and CDR2 from the germline V gene are MDHEN and SYDVKM. The CDR3 length is 14 residues. CDR3 sequence (DNA): TGTGCCAGCAGTTTAAAGGGGAAGGTAACTGAAGCTTTCTTT. Protein: CASSLKGKVTEAFF.

The chain combines TRBV6-6 with TRBJ2-3, with 8 positions matching TRBD2. There are 20 residues in the CDR3. The junction had 21 bases not matched to a gene; V was cut back by 5 bases and J by 2 bases. From germline, CDR1 is MNHNY and CDR2 SVGAGI (reference sequence). CDR3 residues: CASSRLGSGGPTHDTDTQYF. CDR3 DNA sequence: TGTGCCAGCAGTCGGCTGGGGAGCGGGGGTCCCACGCACGACACAGATACGCAGTATTTT.

The chain joins TRBV5-4 to TRBJ1-5, with TRBD1 identical over 9 bases. The V segment lost 4 bases and the J segment 11 bases; nucleotides outside the gene matches: 10. CDR1 is SGHNT and CDR2 is YYREEE in the germline V gene (reference sequence). This CDR3 contains 14 residues. CDR3 sequence reads: CASSLDRGVGAQHF. The CDR3 DNA reads TGTGCCAGCAGCCTGGACAGGGGCGTTGGGGCCCAGCATTTT.

This clone has a single count. This chain connects TRBV4-1 to TRBJ1-6; D is perhaps TRBD1 (5 bases). CDR1 and CDR2 from the germline V gene are MGHRA and YSYEKL. The CDR3 extends over 15 amino acids. V gave up 1 base and J gave up 10 bases, with 14 bases separating them. The chain's CDR3 is CASSQVRAGHSPLHF. In DNA, the CDR3 is TGCGCCAGCAGCCAAGTCCGGGCAGGGCACTCACCCCTCCACTTT.

The chain recombines TRBV5-1 with TRBJ2-1, with 16 bases fitting TRBD2. The CDR3 is made up of 16 amino acids. V was pared by 4 bases and J by 6 bases, with 4 bases of the junction left unmatched. The germline V gene has CDR1 SGHRS and CDR2 YFSETQ. The CDR3 protein is CASSPGTSGGANEQFF. The CDR3 coding sequence is TGCGCCAGCAGCCCCGGGACTAGCGGGGGGGCCAATGAGCAGTTCTTC.

The chain combines TRBV10-2 with TRBJ1-2; the D gene is possibly TRBD1 (6 bases). Trimming left V 2 bases short and J 8 bases short, with 15 bases between. CDR3 length equals 14 residues. In germline, CDR1 is WSHSY, CDR2 SAAADI. The CDR3: CASSEVGGQLGYTF. The CDR3 nucleotides read TGCGCCAGCAGTGAGGTTGGTGGACAGTTGGGCTACACCTTC.

The chain joins TRBV7-9 to TRBJ2-3, with a tentative D call TRBD1 (7 bases). The CDR3 is 15 amino acids. Germline V gives CDR1 SEHNR, CDR2 FQNEAQ (reference sequence). Trimming took off 1 base at V and 6 bases at J, with 14 bases between the two ends. CDR3 residues: CASSLGQGGMDTQYF. In nucleotides, the CDR3 is TGTGCCAGCAGCTTAGGGCAGGGGGGCATGGATACGCAGTATTTT.

CDR3 sequence reads: CASSLTLSVNEQFF. CDR3 bases: TGTGCCAGCAGCTTAACGTTAAGCGTAAATGAGCAGTTCTTC. The chain carries TRBV7-3 and TRBJ2-1; D gene unclear. The CDR3 spans 14 residues. V lost 0 bases and J 7 bases, leaving 10 bases between the germline ends. Germline V gene data show CDR1 as SGHTA and CDR2 as FQGTGA.

The chain links TRBV5-5 to TRBJ1-6; TRBD1 aligns across 7 bases. The CDR3 runs to 14 residues. Trimming removed 2 bases from V and 6 bases from J; junction bases left unmatched: 2. CDR1 is SGHKS, CDR2 YYEKEE, per germline (reference sequence). The CDR3 loop reads CASSFTGANSPLHF. The CDR3 region has the DNA TGTGCCAGCAGCTTTACAGGGGCTAATTCACCCCTCCACTTT.

V is TRBV7-8 and J is TRBJ2-5, with D possibly matching TRBD1 (5 bases). The CDR3 sequence is 15 residues long. Germline V lookup: CDR1 SGHVS, CDR2 FQNEAQ. Trimming removed 2 bases at V and 5 bases at J, with 15 bases between. The CDR3 sequence: CASSLQGSGRETQYF. The CDR3, as DNA: TGTGCCAGCAGCTTACAAGGGTCAGGGCGGGAGACCCAGTACTTC.

CDR3 loop: CATSPVGAGGSDTQYF. CDR3 DNA sequence: TGTGCCACCAGCCCGGTTGGAGCGGGAGGGTCAGATACGCAGTATTTT. The rearrangement uses TRBV24-1 and TRBJ2-3; 10 positions agree with TRBD2. V shed 7 bases, J shed 4 bases, and the junction held 10 bases outside the gene matches. The CDR3 covers 16 residues. Looked up from germline, CDR1 is KGHDR and CDR2 is SFDVKD.

The chain recombines TRBV10-3 with TRBJ2-3; D gene unclear. This CDR3 is 16 amino acids long. CDR1 and CDR2 from the germline V gene are ENHRY and SYGVKD. V was shortened by 2 bases and J by 0 bases, with 12 bases between the two germline ends. CDR3 loop: CAISERVASSTDTQYF. The CDR3 region has the DNA TGTGCCATCAGTGAGCGGGTAGCATCTAGCACAGATACGCAGTATTTT.

The rearrangement links TRBV9 to TRBJ1-2, with D hard to call. Germline CDR1 and CDR2: SGDLS and YYNGEE. The V and J ends lost 5 bases and 8 bases respectively, with 10 bases between them. The CDR3 length is 11 residues. CDR3 bases: TGTGCCAGCAGTGACCCGGGAGGCTACACCTTC. Translated, it gives CASSDPGGYTF.

The gene calls are TRBV6-1 and TRBJ1-5; no clear D gene. Germline loops: CDR1 MNHNS, CDR2 SASEGT. V lost 2 bases to trimming and J lost 6 bases, with 5 bases between them. The CDR3 extends over 12 amino acids. In DNA form, the CDR3 reads TGTGCCAGCAGTGAATATGTTCAGCCCCAGCATTTT. Amino acid sequence: CASSEYVQPQHF.

This clone was found a few times. This sequence joins TRBV28 and TRBJ1-5, with D possibly TRBD1 on 6 matching bases. The germline V and J ends were trimmed by 5 bases and 6 bases, with 14 bases remaining between them. This CDR3 is 14 amino acids long. Germline values: CDR1 MDHEN, CDR2 SYDVKM. The CDR3 is CASSLAQGSQPQHF. Written as DNA, the CDR3 is TGTGCCAGCAGTCTGGCACAGGGAAGTCAGCCCCAGCATTTT.

This clone was seen only once. J is TRBJ1-1 and V is TRBV7-9, with 8 positions matching TRBD1. The J segment lost 4 bases and the V segment lost 5 bases, leaving 12 bases of the junction unmatched. The CDR3 totals 16 residues. Germline CDR1 SEHNR, CDR2 FQNEAQ (reference sequence). The CDR3 nucleotides read TGTGCCAGCAGCCCATGGACAGGGAGTTTTGGCACTGAAGCTTTCTTT. Protein: CASSPWTGSFGTEAFF.

The CDR3 spells CASSPVSGTYGYTF. The CDR3 DNA is TGCGCCAGCAGCCCGGTCAGCGGGACCTATGGCTACACCTTC. This chain links TRBV5-1 with TRBJ1-2; tentatively, D is TRBD1 (5 bases). Between the trimmed V and J ends, which lost 4 bases and 4 bases, there was a span of 14 bases. Looked up from germline, CDR1 is SGHRS and CDR2 is YFSETQ. This CDR3 has 14 amino acids. The variable domain in full, with the rest retrieved from reference TRBV5-1 and TRBJ1-2, is KAGVTQTPRYLIKTRGQQVTLSCSPISGHRSVSWYQQTPGQGLQFLFEYFSETQRNKGNFPGRFSGRQFSNSRSEMNVSTLELGDSALYLCASSPVSGTYGYTFGSGTRLTVV.

The J gene is TRBJ2-2, the V gene TRBV18, with 8 bases matching TRBD1. J was trimmed by 4 bases and V by 6 bases; bases with no gene match: 10. Germline V gene data show CDR1 as KGHSH and CDR2 as LQKENI. The CDR3 extends over 16 amino acids. The CDR3 loop is CASSSQGALVTGELFF. The CDR3 DNA reads as TGTGCCAGCTCTTCGCAGGGGGCTTTGGTCACCGGGGAGCTGTTTTTT.